The T cell receptor beta chain described here comes from a study of blood T cell repertoires in COVID-19. Study information: T cells, B-cell-depleted T cells, or PBMCs provided the cDNA or gDNA that served as material.

The CDR3 sequence is 15 residues long. Germline V gene sequence: CDR1 MDHEN, CDR2 SYDVKM. Trimming removed 7 bases from V and 9 bases from J; junction bases left unmatched: 18. The protocol was immunoSEQ multiplex PCR, while the TCRdb copy is restricted to in-frame clones and leaves out a portion. The sample consists of around 240,000 clones, 75% to 85% of them appearing once. The rearrangement uses TRBV28 and TRBJ2-7; TRBD1 agrees at 7 bases. The sequenced material came from peripheral blood. This TCR was sampled from a woman aged 50 to 65 with acute or convalescent COVID-19. CDR3 in amino acids: CASTNLGTERPGQYF. CDR3 DNA sequence: TGTGCCAGCACCAACCTCGGGACAGAGAGGCCCGGGCAGTACTTC. Using reference TRBV28 and TRBJ2-7 for the parts outside the CDR3, the full variable domain is DVKVTQSSRYLVKRTGEKVFLECVQDMDHENMFWYRQDPGLGLRLIYFSYDVKMKEKGDIPEGYSVSREKKERFSLILESASTNQTSMYLCASTNLGTERPGQYFGPGTRLTVT.